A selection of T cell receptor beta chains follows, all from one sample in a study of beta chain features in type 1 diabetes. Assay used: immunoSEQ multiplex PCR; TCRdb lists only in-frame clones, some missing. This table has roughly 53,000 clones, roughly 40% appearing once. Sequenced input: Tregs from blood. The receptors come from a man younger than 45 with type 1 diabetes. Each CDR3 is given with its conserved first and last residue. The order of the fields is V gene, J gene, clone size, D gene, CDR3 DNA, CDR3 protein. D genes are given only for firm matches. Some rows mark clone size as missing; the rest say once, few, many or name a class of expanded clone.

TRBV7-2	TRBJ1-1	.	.	TGTGCCAGCAGCTTAGGCGGTGCCCGGAACACTGAAGCTTTCTTT	CASSLGGARNTEAFF
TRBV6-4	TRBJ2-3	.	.	TGTGCCAGCAGTGACTCTAGCTTCACAGATACGCAGTATTTT	CASSDSSFTDTQYF
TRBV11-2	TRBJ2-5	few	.	TGTGCCAGCAGCTTGTATGGAGGGGGCGCAGGGGAGACCCAGTACTTC	CASSLYGGGAGETQYF
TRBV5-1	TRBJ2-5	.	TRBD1	TGCGCCAGCAGCTTGGAGGGACAGGGGGCCCGACGCGGAGAGACCCAGTACTTC	CASSLEGQGARRGETQYF
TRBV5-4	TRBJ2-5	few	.	TGTGCCAGCAGCTTGCAGGGGCAAGAGACCCAGTACTTC	CASSLQGQETQYF
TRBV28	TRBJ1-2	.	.	TGTGCCAGCAATTCGGGAGACTATGGCTACACCTTC	CASNSGDYGYTF
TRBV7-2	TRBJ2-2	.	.	TGTGCCAGCAGCTTAATGTCCACAGCTAACACCGGGGAGCTGTTTTTT	CASSLMSTANTGELFF
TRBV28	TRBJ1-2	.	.	TGTGCCAGCAGGCTCCCGGGTGGGTATGGCTACACCTTC	CASRLPGGYGYTF
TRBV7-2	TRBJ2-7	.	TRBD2	TGTGCCAGCAGCAGACTAGCGGACTCCTACGAGCAGTACTTC	CASSRLADSYEQYF
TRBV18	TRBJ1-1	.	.	TGTGCCAGCGGGGGGGCTAAAACTGAAGCTTTCTTT	CASGGAKTEAFF
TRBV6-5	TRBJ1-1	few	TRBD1	TGTGCCAGCAGTCAGACAGGGAGAACTGAAGCTTTCTTT	CASSQTGRTEAFF
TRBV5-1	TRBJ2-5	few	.	TGCGCCAGCAGCTCACAAGGGGCTGGGGAGACCCAGTACTTC	CASSSQGAGETQYF
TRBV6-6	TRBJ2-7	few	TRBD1	TGTGCCAGCAGTTACCAGAGACAGGGGAGTAACGAGCAGTACTTC	CASSYQRQGSNEQYF
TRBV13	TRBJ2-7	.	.	TGTGCCAGCCAGCCTGGAGGGTCCTACGAGCAGTACTTC	CASQPGGSYEQYF
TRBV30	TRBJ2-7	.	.	TGTGCCTGGAGTCCGGCGGACGAGCAGTACTTC	CAWSPADEQYF
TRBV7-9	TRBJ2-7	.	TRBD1	TGTGCCAGCAGCTTGGGACAGGGGAGGGAGCAGTACTTC	CASSLGQGREQYF
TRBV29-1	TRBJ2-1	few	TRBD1	TGCAGCGTTGGCCTCAGCTCAGGGGGCGTAGGGAATGAGCAGTTCTTC	CSVGLSSGGVGNEQFF
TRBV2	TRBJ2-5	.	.	TGTGCCAGCAGTGAATTGGGGAGCCCCTCAGAGACCCAGTACTTC	CASSELGSPSETQYF
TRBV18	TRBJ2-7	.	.	TGTGCCAGCTCACTGGAGAGCGGAGCCTACGAGCAGTACTTC	CASSLESGAYEQYF
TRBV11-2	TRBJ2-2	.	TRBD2	TGTGCCAGCACACCGACTAGCGGGAGGGTGAACACCGGGGAGCTGTTTTTT	CASTPTSGRVNTGELFF
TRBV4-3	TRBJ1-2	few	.	TGCGCCAGCAGCCAAGTACCGGGAGGCTACACCTTC	CASSQVPGGYTF
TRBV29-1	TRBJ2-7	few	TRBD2	TGCAGCGGGACTAGCGGGACAAACGAGCAGTACTTC	CSGTSGTNEQYF
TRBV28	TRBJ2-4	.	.	TGTGCCAGCAGTACCCCAAGGGGCGAGGTCATTCAGTACTTC	CASSTPRGEVIQYF
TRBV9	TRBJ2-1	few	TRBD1	TGTGCCAGCAGCGTTGGACAGGGGGCTTACAATGAGCAGTTCTTC	CASSVGQGAYNEQFF
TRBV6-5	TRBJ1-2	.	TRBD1	TGTGCCAGCCAAGAAACAGGGGTACTTGTGGATGGCTACACCTTC	CASQETGVLVDGYTF
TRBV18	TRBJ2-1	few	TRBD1	TGTGCCAGCTCAACCGGGACAGTGCAGTTCTTC	CASSTGTVQFF
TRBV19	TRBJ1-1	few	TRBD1	TGTGCCAGTTCGACAGGGGGTAAGAACACTGAAGCTTTCTTT	CASSTGGKNTEAFF
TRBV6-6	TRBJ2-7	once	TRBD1	TGTGCCAGCAGTTACAGACAGGGGGCCTCGGTCTACGAGCAGTACTTC	CASSYRQGASVYEQYF
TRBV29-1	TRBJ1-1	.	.	TGCAGCACCCCCGGTCGGCAGGTTAACACTGAAGCTTTCTTT	CSTPGRQVNTEAFF
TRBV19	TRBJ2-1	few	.	TGTGCCAGTAGTACTAGCTCAACGGGCTACAATGAGCAGTTCTTC	CASSTSSTGYNEQFF
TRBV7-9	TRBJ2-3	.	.	TGTGCCAGCAGCTTAGTCGCTAGCAGTAGCACAGATACGCAGTATTTT	CASSLVASSSTDTQYF
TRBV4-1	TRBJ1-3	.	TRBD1	TGCGCCAGCAGACGAGACAGGGAAGCTGGAAACACCATATATTTT	CASRRDREAGNTIYF
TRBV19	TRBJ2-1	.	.	TGTGCCAGTAGTGCCGGGTTTGGGCAGTTCTTC	CASSAGFGQFF
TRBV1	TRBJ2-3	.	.	TGCACCAGCAGCCAAGATCCTAGCGGGAGTGGTACAGATACGCAGTATTTT	CTSSQDPSGSGTDTQYF
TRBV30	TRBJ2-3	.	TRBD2	TGTGCCTGGAGCACTAGCGGGGGTGATACGCAGTATTTT	CAWSTSGGDTQYF
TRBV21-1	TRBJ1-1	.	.	TGTGCCAGCAGCGCAGAGAGACAGGGCAACACTGAAGCTTTCTTT	CASSAERQGNTEAFF
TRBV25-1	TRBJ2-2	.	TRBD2	TGTGCCAGCAGTGATCGGGGGGAGGCGAACACCGGGGAGCTGTTTTTT	CASSDRGEANTGELFF
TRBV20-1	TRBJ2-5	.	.	TGCAGTGCCGCCAAGGGGGAGACCCAGTACTTC	CSAAKGETQYF
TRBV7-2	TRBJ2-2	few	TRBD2	TGTGCCAGCAGAAAAGCGGGAGGGGGTACCGGGGAGCTGTTTTTT	CASRKAGGGTGELFF
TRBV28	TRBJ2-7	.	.	TGTGCCAGCACCGTAGCGGCTGACTACGAGCAGTACTTC	CASTVAADYEQYF
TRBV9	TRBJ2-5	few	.	TGTGCCAGCAGCGAAAGGGGCAGGGGCGAGACCCAGTACTTC	CASSERGRGETQYF
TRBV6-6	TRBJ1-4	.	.	TGTGCCAGCCAGTCGGGGAATAATGAAAAACTGTTTTTT	CASQSGNNEKLFF
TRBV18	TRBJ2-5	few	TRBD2	TGTGCCAGCTCGCCGACTAGCGGAGTAAGGGCAGAGACCCAGTACTTC	CASSPTSGVRAETQYF
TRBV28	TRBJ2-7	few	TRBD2	TGTGCCAGCAGCCTGGGACTAGCGGGAACCGAGCAGTACTTC	CASSLGLAGTEQYF
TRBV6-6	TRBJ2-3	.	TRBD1	TGTGCCAGCAGTTACTCCGGGACAGGGGGTTCAGATACGCAGTATTTT	CASSYSGTGGSDTQYF
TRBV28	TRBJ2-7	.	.	TGTGCCAGCAGTTTAGGGGGGGCTCGGTATGACGAGCAGTACTTC	CASSLGGARYDEQYF